This is a list of T cell receptor beta chains from one sample in a study of T cells in Graves' hyperthyroidism and ophthalmopathy. TCRdb called the multiplex PCR reads again in MiXCR, with one record for every CDR3 protein. The sample holds hundreds of thousands of distinct CDR3 sequences, around 42% seen once. Sequencing was done on a sample of peripheral blood or thyroid tissue (not recorded which). The receptors shown here come from a woman younger than 35 with Graves' hyperthyroidism. CDR3s include the opening cysteine and the closing phenylalanine or tryptophan. Fields, in order: J gene, D gene, clone size, V gene, CDR3 DNA, CDR3 protein. The D gene is left open where the match is weak. Size values are once, few and many counts, or a class for expanded clones, and some rows have none.

TRBJ2-7	-	-	TRBV5-1	TGCGCCAGCAGCTCGCGGACACCCGCCTACGAGCAGTACTTC	CASSSRTPAYEQYF
TRBJ1-1	-	many	TRBV2	TGTGCTCAAGCAGGTTCGGCATACGACACTGAAGCTTTCTTT	CAQAGSAYDTEAFF
TRBJ1-2	TRBD1	-	TRBV29-1	TGCAGCGTTGGGGGGGCAGGGGGATACTACACCTTC	CSVGGAGGYYTF
TRBJ1-1	-	-	TRBV5-4	TGTGCCAGCAGAGGGGGGGCGAGGAACACTGAAGCTTTCTTT	CASRGGARNTEAFF
TRBJ2-7	TRBD1	-	TRBV10-3	TGTGCCATCAGGGACAGACAGGGTGGTGCATCCTACGAGCAGTACTTC	CAIRDRQGGASYEQYF
TRBJ1-5	TRBD1	-	TRBV10-3	TGTGCCAGCAGTGCAACCAGGGGACAGGAGGAGCAGCCCCAGCATTTT	CASSATRGQEEQPQHF
TRBJ2-7	TRBD1	-	TRBV24-1	TGTGCCACCAGTGGCCCAGACAGGGGGTCCGACGAGCAGTACTTC	CATSGPDRGSDEQYF
TRBJ1-1	-	few	TRBV7-2	TGTGCCAGCAGCTTAAGGGCCAGGGGAGTGGAAGCTTTCTTT	CASSLRARGVEAFF
TRBJ1-5	TRBD1	-	TRBV19	TGTGCCAGTAGTATAGGACAGGGAGAGGGTCAGCCCCAGCATTTT	CASSIGQGEGQPQHF
TRBJ2-6	-	many	TRBV2	TGTGCCAGCATATTTTCGCCGGGGGCCAACGTCCTGACTTTC	CASIFSPGANVLTF
TRBJ2-7	-	few	TRBV7-9	TGTGCCAGCAGCTTAGAGCGGAATTCCTACGAGCAGTACTTC	CASSLERNSYEQYF
TRBJ1-1	-	few	TRBV25-1	TGTGCCACCAGGCCCGGTAGGACTGAAGCTTTCTTT	CATRPGRTEAFF
TRBJ1-2	-	-	TRBV10-2	TGCGCCAGCAGCCAGTCAGATACCTCCTATGGCTACACCTTC	CASSQSDTSYGYTF
TRBJ1-4	TRBD1	few	TRBV7-2	TGTGCCAGCAGCTTTACAGGGACAGTCCACGCTGGAAAACTGTTTTTT	CASSFTGTVHAGKLFF
TRBJ1-2	TRBD1	many	TRBV2	TGTGCCAGCGGGGGGACAGGGGGGACTCGTGGCTACACCTTC	CASGGTGGTRGYTF
TRBJ1-3	-	many	TRBV10-3	TGTGCCATCAGTGAGTCAAAGGGGGCTGGAAACACCATATATTTT	CAISESKGAGNTIYF